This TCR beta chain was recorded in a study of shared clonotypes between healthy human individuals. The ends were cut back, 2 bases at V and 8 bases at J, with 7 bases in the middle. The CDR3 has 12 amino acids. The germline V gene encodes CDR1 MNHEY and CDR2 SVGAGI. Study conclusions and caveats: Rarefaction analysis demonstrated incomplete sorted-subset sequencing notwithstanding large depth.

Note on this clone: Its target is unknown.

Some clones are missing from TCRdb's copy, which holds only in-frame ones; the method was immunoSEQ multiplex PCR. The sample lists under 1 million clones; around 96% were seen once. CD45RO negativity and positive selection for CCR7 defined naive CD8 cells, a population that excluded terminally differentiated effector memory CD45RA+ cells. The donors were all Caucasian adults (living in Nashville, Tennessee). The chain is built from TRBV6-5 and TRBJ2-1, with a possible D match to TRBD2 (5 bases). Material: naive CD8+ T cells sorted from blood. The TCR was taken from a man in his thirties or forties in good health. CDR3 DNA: TGTGCCAGCAGTTACGGAGGAGATGAGCAGTTCTTC. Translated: CASSYGGDEQFF.